The TCR beta chain under discussion was sequenced for a study of blood T cells in healthy people across ages. The second PCR ran about 6 to 11 cycles with a sample-barcoded 5' primer and J-beta primers. TCRdb fed the 5' RACE reads into MiXCR, producing one record per CDR3 protein. The table shows roughly 720,000 distinct CDR3 sequences, with 53% occurring only once. Only a few counts were recorded for this clonotype. Trimming shortened V by 0 bases and J by 6 bases, and 12 bases separated the two germline ends. This CDR3 has 14 residues. Germline values: CDR1 LNHNV, CDR2 YYDKDF (reference sequence). Source material: blood. The TCR comes from a man aged 80 or over in good health. This chain uses TRBV15 with TRBJ2-7; no definite D call. CDR3 sequence reads: CATSRDLSGTEQYF. CDR3 DNA sequence: TGTGCCACCAGCAGAGATCTGTCAGGAACCGAGCAGTACTTC. Variable domain in full (rest from reference TRBV15 and TRBJ2-7): DAMVIQNPRYQVTQFGKPVTLSCSQTLNHNVMYWYQQKSSQAPKLLFHYYDKDFNNEADTPDNFQSRRPNTSFCFLDIRSPGLGDTAMYLCATSRDLSGTEQYFGPGTRLTVT.